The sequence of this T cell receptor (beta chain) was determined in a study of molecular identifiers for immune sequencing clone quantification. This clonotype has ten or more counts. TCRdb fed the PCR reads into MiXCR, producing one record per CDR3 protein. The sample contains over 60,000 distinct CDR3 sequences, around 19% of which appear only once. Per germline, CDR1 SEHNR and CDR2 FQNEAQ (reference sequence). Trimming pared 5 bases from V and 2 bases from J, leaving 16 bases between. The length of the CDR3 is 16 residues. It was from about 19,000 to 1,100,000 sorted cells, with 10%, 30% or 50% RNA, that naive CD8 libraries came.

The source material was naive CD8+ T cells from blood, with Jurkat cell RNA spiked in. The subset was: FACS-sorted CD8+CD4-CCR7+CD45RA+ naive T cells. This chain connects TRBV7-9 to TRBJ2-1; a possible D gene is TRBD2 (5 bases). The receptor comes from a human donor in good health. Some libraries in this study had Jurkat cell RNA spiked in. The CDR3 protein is CASSPPGRMTYNEQFF. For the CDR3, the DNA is TGTGCCAGCAGCCCTCCGGGAAGGATGACCTACAATGAGCAGTTCTTC.